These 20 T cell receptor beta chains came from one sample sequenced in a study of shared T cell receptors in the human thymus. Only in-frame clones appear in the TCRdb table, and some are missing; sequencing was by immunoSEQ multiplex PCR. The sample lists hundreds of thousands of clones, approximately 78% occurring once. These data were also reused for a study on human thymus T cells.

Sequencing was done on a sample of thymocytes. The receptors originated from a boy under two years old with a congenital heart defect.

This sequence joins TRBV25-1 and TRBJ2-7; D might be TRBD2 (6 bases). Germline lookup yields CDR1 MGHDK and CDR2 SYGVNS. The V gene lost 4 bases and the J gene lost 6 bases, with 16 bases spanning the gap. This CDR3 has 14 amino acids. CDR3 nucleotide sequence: TGTGCCAGCAGTGGCACCGGGGGAATAGGCGAGCAGTACTTC. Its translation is CASSGTGGIGEQYF.

The CDR3 sequence is CASSFGLAGGHEQFF. The DNA for the CDR3 is TGTGCCAGCAGCTTCGGACTAGCGGGAGGGCATGAGCAGTTCTTC. The chain employs TRBV7-9 and TRBJ2-1, with 15 nucleotides matching TRBD2. The V gene's germline CDR1 is SEHNR and CDR2 FQNEAQ (reference sequence). V dropped 3 bases and J dropped 8; count of bases not matched to a gene: 2. This CDR3 contains 15 residues.

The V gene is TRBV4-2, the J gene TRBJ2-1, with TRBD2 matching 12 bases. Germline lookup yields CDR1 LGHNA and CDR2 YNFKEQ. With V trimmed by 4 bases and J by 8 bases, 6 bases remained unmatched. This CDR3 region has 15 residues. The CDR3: CASSRTSGKIDEQFF. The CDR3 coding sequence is TGTGCCAGCAGCCGGACTAGCGGGAAAATAGATGAGCAGTTCTTC.

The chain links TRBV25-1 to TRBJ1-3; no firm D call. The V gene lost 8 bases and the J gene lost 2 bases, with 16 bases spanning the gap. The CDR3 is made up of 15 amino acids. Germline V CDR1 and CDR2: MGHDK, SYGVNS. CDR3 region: CASSYPQRTGNTIYF. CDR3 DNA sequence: TGTGCCAGCTCATACCCCCAGAGGACTGGAAACACCATATATTTT.

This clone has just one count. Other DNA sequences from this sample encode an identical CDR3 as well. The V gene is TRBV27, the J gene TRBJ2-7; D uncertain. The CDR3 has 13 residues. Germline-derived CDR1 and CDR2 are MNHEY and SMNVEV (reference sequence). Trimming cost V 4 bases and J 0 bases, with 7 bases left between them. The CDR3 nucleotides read TGTGCCAGCAGTTCCCCGAGCTCCTACGAGCAGTACTTC. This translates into CASSSPSSYEQYF.

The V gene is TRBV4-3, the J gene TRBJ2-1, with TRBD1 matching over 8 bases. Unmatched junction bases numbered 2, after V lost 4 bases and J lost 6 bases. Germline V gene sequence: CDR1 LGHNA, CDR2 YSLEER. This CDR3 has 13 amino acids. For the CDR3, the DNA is TGCGCCAGCAGCCTCGACAGGGGCAATGAGCAGTTCTTC. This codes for CASSLDRGNEQFF.

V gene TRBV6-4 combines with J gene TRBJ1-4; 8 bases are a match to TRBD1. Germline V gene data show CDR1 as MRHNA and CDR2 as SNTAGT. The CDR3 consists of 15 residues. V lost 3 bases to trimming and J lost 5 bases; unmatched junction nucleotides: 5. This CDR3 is CASSETGTGNEKLFF. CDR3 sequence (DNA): TGTGCCAGCAGTGAGACCGGGACAGGCAATGAAAAACTGTTTTTT.

The CDR3 region is CASSASGGNTEAFF. CDR3 sequence (DNA): TGTGCCAGCAGCGCTTCCGGGGGGAACACTGAAGCTTTCTTT. V is TRBV9 and J is TRBJ1-1, with D perhaps matching TRBD1 (5 bases). The CDR3 contains 14 residues. The germline V and J ends were trimmed by 3 bases and 1 base, with 10 bases remaining between them. Germline V gene data show CDR1 as SGDLS and CDR2 as YYNGEE.

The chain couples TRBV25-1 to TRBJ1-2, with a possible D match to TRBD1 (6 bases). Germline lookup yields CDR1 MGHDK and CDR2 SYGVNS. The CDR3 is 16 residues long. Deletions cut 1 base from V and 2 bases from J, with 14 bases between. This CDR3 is CASSEWGQVGNYGYTF. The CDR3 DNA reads TGTGCCAGCAGTGAATGGGGGCAGGTGGGAAACTATGGCTACACCTTC.

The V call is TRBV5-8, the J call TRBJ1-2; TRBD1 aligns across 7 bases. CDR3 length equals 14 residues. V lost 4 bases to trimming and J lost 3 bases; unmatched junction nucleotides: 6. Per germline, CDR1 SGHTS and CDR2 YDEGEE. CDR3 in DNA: TGTGCCAGCAGCCCCACCACAGGGGACTATGGCTACACCTTC. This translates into CASSPTTGDYGYTF.

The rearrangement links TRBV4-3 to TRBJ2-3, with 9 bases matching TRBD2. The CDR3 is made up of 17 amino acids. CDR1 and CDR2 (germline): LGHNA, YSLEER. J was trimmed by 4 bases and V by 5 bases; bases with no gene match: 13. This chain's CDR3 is CASSFIIAGERADTQYF. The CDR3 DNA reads TGCGCCAGCAGCTTCATAATAGCGGGAGAGCGCGCAGATACGCAGTATTTT.

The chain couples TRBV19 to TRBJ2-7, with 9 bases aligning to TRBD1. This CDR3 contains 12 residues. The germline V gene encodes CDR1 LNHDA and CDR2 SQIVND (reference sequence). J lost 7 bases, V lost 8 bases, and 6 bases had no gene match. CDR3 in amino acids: CASGTGLGEQYF. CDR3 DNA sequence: TGTGCCAGTGGGACAGGGCTAGGGGAGCAGTACTTC.

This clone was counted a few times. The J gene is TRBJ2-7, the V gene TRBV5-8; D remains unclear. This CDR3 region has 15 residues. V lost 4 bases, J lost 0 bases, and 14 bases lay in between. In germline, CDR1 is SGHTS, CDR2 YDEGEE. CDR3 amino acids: CASSGPLAPSYEQYF. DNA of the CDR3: TGTGCCAGCAGCGGGCCCCTGGCGCCCTCCTACGAGCAGTACTTC.

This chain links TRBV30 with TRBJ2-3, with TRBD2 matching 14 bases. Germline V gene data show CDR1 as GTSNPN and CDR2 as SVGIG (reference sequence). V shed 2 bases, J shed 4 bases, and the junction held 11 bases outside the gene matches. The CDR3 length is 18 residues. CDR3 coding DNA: TGTGCCTGGAGTTGTACATCGGGACTAGCGGGAGCTCCAGATACGCAGTATTTT. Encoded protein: CAWSCTSGLAGAPDTQYF.

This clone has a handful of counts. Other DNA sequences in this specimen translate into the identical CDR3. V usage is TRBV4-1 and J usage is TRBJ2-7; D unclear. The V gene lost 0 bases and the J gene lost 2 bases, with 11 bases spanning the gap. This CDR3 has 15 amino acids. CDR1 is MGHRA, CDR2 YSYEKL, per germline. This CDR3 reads CASSQDSDRAYEQYF. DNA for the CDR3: TGCGCCAGCAGCCAAGATTCCGACCGGGCCTACGAGCAGTACTTC.

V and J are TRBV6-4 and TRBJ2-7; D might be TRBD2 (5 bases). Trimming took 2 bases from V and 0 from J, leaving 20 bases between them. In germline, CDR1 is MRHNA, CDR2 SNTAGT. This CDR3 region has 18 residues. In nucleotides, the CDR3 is TGTGCCAGCAGTGACCCCCGCGCCCCTAGCCGTCTCTCCTACGAGCAGTACTTC. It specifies CASSDPRAPSRLSYEQYF.

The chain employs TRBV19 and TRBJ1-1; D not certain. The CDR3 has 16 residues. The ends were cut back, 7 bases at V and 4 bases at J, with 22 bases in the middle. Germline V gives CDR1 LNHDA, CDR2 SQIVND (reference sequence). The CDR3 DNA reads TGTGCCAGTAAGTGGAATAAGGAGAAGAATGTCACTGAAGCTTTCTTT. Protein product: CASKWNKEKNVTEAFF.

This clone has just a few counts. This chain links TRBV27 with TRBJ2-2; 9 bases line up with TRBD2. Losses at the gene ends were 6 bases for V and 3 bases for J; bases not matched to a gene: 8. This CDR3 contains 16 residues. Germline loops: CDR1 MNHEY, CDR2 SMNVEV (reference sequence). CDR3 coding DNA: TGTGCCAGCAGCCCGTCGGCTAGCGGGGACACCGGGGAGCTGTTTTTT. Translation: CASSPSASGDTGELFF.

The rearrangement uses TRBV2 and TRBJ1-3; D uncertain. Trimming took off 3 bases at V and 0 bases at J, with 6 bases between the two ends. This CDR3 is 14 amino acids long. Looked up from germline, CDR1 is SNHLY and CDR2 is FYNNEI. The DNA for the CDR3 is TGTGCCAGCAGTGAGCGTGTCTCTGGAAACACCATATATTTT. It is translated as CASSERVSGNTIYF.

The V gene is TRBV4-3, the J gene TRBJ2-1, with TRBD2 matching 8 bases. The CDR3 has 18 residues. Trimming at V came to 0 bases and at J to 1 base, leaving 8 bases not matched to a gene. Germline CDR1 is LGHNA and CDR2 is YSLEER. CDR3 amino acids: CASSQEGGLAGSYNEQFF. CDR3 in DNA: TGCGCCAGCAGCCAAGAAGGGGGTCTAGCGGGTTCCTACAATGAGCAGTTCTTC.